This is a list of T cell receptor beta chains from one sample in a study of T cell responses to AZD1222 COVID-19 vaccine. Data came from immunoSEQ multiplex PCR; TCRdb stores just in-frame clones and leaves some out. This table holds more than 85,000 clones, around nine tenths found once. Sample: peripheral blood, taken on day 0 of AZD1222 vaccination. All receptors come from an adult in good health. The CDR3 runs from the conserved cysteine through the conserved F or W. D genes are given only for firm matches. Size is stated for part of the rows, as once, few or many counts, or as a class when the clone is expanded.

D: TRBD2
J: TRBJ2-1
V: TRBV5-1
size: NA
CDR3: CASSLQPGLAGLNEQFF
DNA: TGCGCCAGCAGCCTCCAACCGGGACTAGCGGGGCTCAATGAGCAGTTCTTC

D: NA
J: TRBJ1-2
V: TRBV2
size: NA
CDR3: CASRPGQNYGYTF
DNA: TGTGCCAGCAGGCCAGGACAGAACTATGGCTACACCTTC

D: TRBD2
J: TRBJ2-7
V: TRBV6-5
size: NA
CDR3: CASSGGSRSYEQYF
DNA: TGTGCCAGCAGCGGCGGGAGCCGCTCCTACGAGCAGTACTTC

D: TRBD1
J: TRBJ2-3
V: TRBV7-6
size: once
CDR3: CASSVTGTVSTDTQYF
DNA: TGTGCCAGCAGCGTAACCGGGACAGTTAGCACAGATACGCAGTATTTT

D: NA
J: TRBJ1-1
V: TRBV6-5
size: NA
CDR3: CASSLLAANTEAFF
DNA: TGTGCCAGCAGTCTTTTGGCGGCGAACACTGAAGCTTTCTTT

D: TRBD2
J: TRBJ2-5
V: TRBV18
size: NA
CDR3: CASSPLAAGGETQYF
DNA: TGTGCCAGCTCACCACTTGCAGCGGGGGGAGAGACCCAGTACTTC

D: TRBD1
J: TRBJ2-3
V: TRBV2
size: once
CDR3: CASSYGTGVTDTQYF
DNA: TGTGCCAGCAGTTACGGGACAGGAGTCACAGATACGCAGTATTTT

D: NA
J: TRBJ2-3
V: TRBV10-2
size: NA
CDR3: CASSEQGRTDTQYF
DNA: TGCGCCAGCAGTGAGCAGGGACGCACAGATACGCAGTATTTT

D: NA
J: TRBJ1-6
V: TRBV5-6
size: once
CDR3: CASSLVPGQKNSPLHF
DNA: TGTGCCAGCAGCTTGGTACCGGGGCAAAAGAATTCACCCCTCCACTTT

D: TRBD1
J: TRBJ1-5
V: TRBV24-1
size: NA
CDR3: CATRQGASQPQHF
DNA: TGTGCCACCAGGCAGGGGGCCTCTCAGCCCCAGCATTTT

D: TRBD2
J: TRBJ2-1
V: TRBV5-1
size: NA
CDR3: CASSLGGSEQFF
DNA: TGCGCCAGCAGCTTGGGCGGGAGTGAGCAGTTCTTC

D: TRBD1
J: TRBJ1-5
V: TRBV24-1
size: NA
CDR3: CATSEGGGGNQPQHF
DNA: TGTGCCACCAGCGAAGGGGGCGGAGGCAATCAGCCCCAGCATTTT

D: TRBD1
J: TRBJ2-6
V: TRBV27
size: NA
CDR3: CASSPRDRSFSGANVLTF
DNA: TGTGCCAGCAGTCCCCGGGACAGGTCGTTCTCTGGGGCCAACGTCCTGACTTTC

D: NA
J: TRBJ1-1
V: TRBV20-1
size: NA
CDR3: CSVKLGTEAFF
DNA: TGCAGTGTAAAGCTAGGGACTGAAGCTTTCTTT

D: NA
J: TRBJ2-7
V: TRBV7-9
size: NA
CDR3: CASSYSQYEQYF
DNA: TGTGCCAGCAGCTATTCTCAATACGAGCAGTACTTC

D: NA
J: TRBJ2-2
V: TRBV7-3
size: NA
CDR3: CASSYQDTGELFF
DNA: TGTGCCAGCAGCTATCAAGACACCGGGGAGCTGTTTTTT

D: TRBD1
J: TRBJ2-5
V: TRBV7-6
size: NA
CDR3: CASSENLQGAWETQYF
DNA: TGTGCCAGCAGCGAAAACTTACAGGGGGCTTGGGAGACCCAGTACTTC

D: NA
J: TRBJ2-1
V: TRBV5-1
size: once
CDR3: CASSQPERGNEQFF
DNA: TGCGCCAGCAGCCAACCGGAAAGGGGCAATGAGCAGTTCTTC

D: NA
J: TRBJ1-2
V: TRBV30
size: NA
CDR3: CAWRFSDRANYGYTF
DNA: TGTGCCTGGAGATTCTCTGACCGGGCTAACTATGGCTACACCTTC

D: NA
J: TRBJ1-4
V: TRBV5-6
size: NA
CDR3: CASSLDRDGGSEKLFF
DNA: TGTGCCAGCAGCTTGGACAGGGACGGGGGAAGTGAAAAACTGTTTTTT

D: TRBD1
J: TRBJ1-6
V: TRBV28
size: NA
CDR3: CASSRAMAGGNSPLHF
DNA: TGTGCCAGCAGCCGTGCTATGGCAGGGGGGAATTCACCCCTCCACTTT

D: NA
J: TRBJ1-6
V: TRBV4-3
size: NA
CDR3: CASSQVVGTRDSPLHF
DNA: TGCGCCAGCAGCCAAGTCGTCGGGACTCGTGATTCACCCCTCCACTTT

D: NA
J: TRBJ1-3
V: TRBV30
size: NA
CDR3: CAWSSGNTIYF
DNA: TGTGCCTGGAGTTCGGGAAACACCATATATTTT

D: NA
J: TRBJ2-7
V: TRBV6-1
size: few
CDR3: CASSEASGGGEQYF
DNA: TGTGCCAGCAGTGAAGCTTCAGGAGGGGGCGAGCAGTACTTC

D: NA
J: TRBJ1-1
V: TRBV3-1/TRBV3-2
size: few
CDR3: CASSQLPGDVNTEAFF
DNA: TGTGCCAGCAGCCAACTTCCAGGGGATGTGAACACTGAAGCTTTCTTT

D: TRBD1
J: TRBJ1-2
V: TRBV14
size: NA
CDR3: CASSLRGPGQGAEGYTF
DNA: TGTGCCAGCAGCCTCAGAGGTCCGGGACAGGGGGCGGAAGGCTACACCTTC

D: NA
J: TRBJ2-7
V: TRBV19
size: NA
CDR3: CASSDRPSYEQYF
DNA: TGTGCCAGTAGTGACAGGCCCTCCTACGAGCAGTACTTC

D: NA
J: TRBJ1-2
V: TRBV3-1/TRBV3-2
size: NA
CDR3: CASSQRTDYGYTF
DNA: TGTGCCAGCAGCCAAAGAACGGATTATGGCTACACCTTC

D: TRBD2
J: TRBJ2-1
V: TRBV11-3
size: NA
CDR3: CASSARGGSYNEQFF
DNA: TGTGCCAGCAGCGCCCGGGGGGGGTCCTACAATGAGCAGTTCTTC

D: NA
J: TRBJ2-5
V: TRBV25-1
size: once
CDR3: CASSPGETQYF
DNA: TGTGCCAGCAGTCCGGGGGAGACCCAGTACTTC

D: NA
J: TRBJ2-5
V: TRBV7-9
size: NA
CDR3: CASSPGSGPTETQYF
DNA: TGTGCCAGCAGCCCGGGGAGCGGACCGACCGAGACCCAGTACTTC

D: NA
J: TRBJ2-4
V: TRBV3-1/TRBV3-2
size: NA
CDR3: CASSQARRSGAKNIQYF
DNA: TGTGCCAGCAGCCAAGCAAGGCGGAGCGGCGCCAAAAACATTCAGTACTTC

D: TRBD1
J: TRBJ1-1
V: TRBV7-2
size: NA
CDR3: CASSLGGITGGVAEAFF
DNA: TGTGCCAGCAGCTTAGGGGGAATAACAGGGGGCGTCGCTGAAGCTTTCTTT

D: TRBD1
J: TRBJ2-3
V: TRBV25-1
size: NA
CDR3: CASSESDRGRADTQYF
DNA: TGTGCCAGCAGTGAATCGGACAGGGGGCGTGCAGATACGCAGTATTTT

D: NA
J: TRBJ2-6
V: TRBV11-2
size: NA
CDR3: CASSPSGANVLTF
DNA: TGTGCCAGCAGTCCCTCTGGGGCCAACGTCCTGACTTTC

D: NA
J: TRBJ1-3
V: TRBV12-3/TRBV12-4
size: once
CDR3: CASRPSGNTIYF
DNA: TGTGCCAGCAGACCTTCTGGAAACACCATATATTTT

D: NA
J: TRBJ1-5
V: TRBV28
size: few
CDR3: CATTNRGNQPQHF
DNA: TGTGCCACCACGAATAGGGGCAATCAGCCCCAGCATTTT

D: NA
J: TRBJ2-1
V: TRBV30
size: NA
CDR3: CAWNRGGADHNEQFF
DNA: TGTGCCTGGAACAGGGGAGGGGCAGATCACAATGAGCAGTTCTTC

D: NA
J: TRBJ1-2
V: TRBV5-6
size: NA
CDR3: CASSLASAFYGYTF
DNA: TGTGCCAGCAGCTTGGCTTCGGCCTTCTATGGCTACACCTTC

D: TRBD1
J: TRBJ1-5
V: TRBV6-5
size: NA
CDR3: CASRGQGANSPQHF
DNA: TGTGCCAGCAGAGGACAGGGCGCCAATTCCCCCCAGCATTTT

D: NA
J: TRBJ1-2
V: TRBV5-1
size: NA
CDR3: CASSLRQTYGYTF
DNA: TGCGCCAGCAGCTTGAGGCAGACTTATGGCTACACCTTC